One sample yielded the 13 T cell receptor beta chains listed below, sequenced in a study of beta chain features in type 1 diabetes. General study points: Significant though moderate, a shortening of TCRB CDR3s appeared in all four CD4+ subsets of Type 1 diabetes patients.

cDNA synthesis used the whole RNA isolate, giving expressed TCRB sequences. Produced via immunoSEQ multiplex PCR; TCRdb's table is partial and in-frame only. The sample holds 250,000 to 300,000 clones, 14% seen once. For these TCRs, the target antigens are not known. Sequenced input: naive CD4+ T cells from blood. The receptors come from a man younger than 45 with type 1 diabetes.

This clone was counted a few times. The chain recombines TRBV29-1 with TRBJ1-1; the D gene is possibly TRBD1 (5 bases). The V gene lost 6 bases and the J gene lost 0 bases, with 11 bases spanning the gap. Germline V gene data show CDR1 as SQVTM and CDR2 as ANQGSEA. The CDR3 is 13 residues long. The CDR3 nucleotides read TGCAGCGTCTGGACACGGCTGAACACTGAAGCTTTCTTT. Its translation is CSVWTRLNTEAFF.

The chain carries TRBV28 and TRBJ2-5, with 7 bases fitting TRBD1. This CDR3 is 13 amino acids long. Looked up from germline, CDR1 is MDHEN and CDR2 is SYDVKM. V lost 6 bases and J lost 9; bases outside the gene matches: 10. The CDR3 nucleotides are TGTGCCAGCAGGATGACAGGGATGGCGTCCCAGTACTTC. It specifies CASRMTGMASQYF. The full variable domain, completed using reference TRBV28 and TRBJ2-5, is DVKVTQSSRYLVKRTGEKVFLECVQDMDHENMFWYRQDPGLGLRLIYFSYDVKMKEKGDIPEGYSVSREKKERFSLILESASTNQTSMYLCASRMTGMASQYFGPGTRLLVL.

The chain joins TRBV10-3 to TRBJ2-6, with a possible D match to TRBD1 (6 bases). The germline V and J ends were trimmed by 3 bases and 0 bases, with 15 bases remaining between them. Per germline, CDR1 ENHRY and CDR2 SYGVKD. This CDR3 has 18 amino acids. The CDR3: CAISDAGQRSSGANVLTF. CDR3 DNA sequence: TGTGCCATCAGTGATGCAGGACAGAGAAGCTCTGGGGCCAACGTCCTGACTTTC.

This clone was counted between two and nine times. The CDR3 protein is CASSLGTGKQETQYF. CDR3 sequence (DNA): TGTGCCAGCAGCTTAGGGACAGGGAAACAAGAGACCCAGTACTTC. The chain has TRBV7-2 and TRBJ2-5; TRBD1 matches at 8 bases. V shed 1 base, J shed 2 bases, and the junction held 3 bases outside the gene matches. This CDR3 is 15 amino acids long. Germline V gene data show CDR1 as SGHTA and CDR2 as FQGNSA.

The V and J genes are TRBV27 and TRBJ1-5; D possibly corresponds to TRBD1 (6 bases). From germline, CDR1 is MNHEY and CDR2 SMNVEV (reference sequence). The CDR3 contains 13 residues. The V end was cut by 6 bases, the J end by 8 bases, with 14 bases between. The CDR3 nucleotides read TGTGCCAGCAGACTAACAGGGTATGAGCCCCAGCATTTT. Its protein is CASRLTGYEPQHF.

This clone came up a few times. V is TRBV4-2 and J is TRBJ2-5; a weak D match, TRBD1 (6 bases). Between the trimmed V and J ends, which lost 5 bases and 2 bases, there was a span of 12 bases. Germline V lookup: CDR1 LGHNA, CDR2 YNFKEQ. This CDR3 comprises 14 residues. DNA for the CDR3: TGTGCCAGCAGCGAACCGGGACATCAAGAGACCCAGTACTTC. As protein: CASSEPGHQETQYF.

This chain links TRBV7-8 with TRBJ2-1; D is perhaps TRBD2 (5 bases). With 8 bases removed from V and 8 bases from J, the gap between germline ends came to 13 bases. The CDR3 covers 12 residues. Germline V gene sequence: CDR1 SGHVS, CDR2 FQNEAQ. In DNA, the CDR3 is TGTGCCAGCCACAAAGTTAGCGATGAGCAGTTCTTC. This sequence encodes CASHKVSDEQFF. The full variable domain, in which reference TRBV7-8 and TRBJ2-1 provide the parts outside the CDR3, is GAGVSQSPRYKVAKRGQDVALRCDPISGHVSLFWYQQALGQGPEFLTYFQNEAQLDKSGLPSDRFFAERPEGSVSTLKIQRTQQEDSAVYLCASHKVSDEQFFGPGTRLTVL.

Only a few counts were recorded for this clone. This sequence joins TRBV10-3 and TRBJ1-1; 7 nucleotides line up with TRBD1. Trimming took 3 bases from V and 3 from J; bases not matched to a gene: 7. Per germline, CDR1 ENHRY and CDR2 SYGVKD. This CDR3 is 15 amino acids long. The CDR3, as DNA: TGTGCCATCAGTGATTTGACAGGGTCTGACACTGAAGCTTTCTTT. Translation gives CAISDLTGSDTEAFF.

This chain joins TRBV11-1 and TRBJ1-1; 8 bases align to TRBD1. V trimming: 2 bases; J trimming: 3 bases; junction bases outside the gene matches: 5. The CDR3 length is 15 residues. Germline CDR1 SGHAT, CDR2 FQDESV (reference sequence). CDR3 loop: CASSLQGAPYTEAFF. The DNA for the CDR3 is TGTGCCAGCAGCTTACAGGGGGCGCCGTACACTGAAGCTTTCTTT.

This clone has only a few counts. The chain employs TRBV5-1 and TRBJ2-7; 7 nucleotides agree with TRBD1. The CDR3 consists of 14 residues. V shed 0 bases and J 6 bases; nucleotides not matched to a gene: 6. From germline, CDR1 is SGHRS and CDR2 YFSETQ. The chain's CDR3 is CASSLGQGVSEQYF. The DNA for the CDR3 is TGCGCCAGCAGCTTGGGACAGGGTGTGAGCGAGCAGTACTTC.

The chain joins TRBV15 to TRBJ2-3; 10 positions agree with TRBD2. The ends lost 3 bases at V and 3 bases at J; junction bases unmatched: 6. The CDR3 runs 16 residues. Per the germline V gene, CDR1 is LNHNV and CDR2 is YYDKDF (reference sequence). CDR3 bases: TGTGCCACCAGCAGGTTCAGCGGGAGGGATACAGATACGCAGTATTTT. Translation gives CATSRFSGRDTDTQYF.

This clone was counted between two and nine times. As DNA, the CDR3 is TGTGCCTGGAGGAGGACAGGGAGCGAAGCTTTCTTT. Translating it yields CAWRRTGSEAFF. The rearrangement links TRBV30 to TRBJ1-1; 8 nucleotides align to TRBD1. This CDR3 is 12 amino acids long. The J segment lost 8 bases and the V segment lost 3 bases, leaving 5 bases of the junction unmatched. The germline CDR1 and CDR2 sequences are GTSNPN and SVGIG (reference sequence).

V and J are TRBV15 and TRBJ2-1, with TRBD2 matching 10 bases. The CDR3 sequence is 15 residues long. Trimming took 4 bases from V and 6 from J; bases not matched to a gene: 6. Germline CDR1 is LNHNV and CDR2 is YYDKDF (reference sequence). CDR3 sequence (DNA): TGTGCCACCAGCATAACTAGCGGGACACTCAATGAGCAGTTCTTC. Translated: CATSITSGTLNEQFF.